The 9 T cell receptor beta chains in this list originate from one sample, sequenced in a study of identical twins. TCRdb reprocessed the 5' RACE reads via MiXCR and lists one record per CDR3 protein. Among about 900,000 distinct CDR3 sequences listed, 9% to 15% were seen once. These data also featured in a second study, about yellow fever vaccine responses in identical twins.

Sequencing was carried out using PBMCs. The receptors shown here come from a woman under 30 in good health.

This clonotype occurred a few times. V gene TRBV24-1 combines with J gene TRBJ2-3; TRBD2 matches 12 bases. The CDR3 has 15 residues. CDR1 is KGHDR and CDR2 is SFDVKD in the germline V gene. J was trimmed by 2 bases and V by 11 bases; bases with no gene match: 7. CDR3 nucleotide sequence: TGTGCCATCTCCGGGACTAGCGGGCCCACAGATACGCAGTATTTT. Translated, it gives CAISGTSGPTDTQYF.

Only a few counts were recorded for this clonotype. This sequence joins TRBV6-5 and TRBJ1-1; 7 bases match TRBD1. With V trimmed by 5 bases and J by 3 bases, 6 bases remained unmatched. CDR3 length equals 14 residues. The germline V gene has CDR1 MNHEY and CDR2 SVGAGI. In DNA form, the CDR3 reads TGTGCCAGCAGTCTACAGGGGTCGGACACTGAAGCTTTCTTT. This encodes CASSLQGSDTEAFF.

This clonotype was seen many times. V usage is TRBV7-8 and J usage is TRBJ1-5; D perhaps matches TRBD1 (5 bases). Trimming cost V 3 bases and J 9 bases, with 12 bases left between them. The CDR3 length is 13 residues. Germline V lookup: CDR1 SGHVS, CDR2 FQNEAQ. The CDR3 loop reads CASSFGGERPQHF. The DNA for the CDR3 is TGTGCCAGCAGCTTTGGGGGGGAGCGGCCCCAGCATTTT.

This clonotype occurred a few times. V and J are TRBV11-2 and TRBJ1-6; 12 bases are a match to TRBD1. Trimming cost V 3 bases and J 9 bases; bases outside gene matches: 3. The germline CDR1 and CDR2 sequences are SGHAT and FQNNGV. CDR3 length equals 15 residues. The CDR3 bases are TGTGCCAGCAGCTTGGGGACAGGGGGCCTTTCACCCCTCCACTTT. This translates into CASSLGTGGLSPLHF.

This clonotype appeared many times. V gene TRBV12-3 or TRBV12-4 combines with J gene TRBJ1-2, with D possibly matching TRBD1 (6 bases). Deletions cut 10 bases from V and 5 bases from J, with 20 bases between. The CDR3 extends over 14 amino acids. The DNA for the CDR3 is TGTGCCACCTTCAAGTCAGGGGCCAAGTATGGCTACACCTTC. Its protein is CATFKSGAKYGYTF.

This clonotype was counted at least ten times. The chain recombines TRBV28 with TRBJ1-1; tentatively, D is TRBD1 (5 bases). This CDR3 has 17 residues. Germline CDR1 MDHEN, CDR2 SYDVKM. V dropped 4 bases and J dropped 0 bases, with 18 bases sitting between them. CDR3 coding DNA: TGTGCCAGCAGTTCTCCCACGGGGCAGTCAATGAACACTGAAGCTTTCTTT. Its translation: CASSSPTGQSMNTEAFF.

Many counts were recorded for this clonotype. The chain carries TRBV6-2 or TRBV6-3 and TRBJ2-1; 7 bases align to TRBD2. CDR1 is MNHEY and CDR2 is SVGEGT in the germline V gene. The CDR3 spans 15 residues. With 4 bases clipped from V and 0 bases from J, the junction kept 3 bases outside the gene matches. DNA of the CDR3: TGTGCCAGCAGTTCTCGGGAGGACTCCTACAATGAGCAGTTCTTC. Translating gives CASSSREDSYNEQFF.

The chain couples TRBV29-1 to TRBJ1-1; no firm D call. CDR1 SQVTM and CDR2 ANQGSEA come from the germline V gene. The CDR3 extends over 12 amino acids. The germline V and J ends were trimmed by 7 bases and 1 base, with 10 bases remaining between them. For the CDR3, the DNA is TGCAGCGGAGATACCGCGAACACTGAAGCTTTCTTT. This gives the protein CSGDTANTEAFF.

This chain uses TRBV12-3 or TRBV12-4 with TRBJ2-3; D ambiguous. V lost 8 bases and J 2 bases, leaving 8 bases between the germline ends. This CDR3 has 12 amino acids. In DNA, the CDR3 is TGTGCCAGCCGGCCGACCACAGATACGCAGTATTTT. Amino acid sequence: CASRPTTDTQYF.